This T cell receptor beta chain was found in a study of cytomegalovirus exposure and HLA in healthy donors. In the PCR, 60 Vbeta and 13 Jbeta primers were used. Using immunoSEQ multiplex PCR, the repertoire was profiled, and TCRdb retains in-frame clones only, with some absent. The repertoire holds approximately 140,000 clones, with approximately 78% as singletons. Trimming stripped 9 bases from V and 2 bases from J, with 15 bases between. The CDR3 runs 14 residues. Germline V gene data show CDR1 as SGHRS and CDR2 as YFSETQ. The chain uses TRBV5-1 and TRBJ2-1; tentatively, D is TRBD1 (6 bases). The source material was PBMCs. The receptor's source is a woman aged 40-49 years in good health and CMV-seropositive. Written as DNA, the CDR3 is TGCGCCACCCGCCGGGACACAGCCTACAATGAGCAGTTCTTC. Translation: CATRRDTAYNEQFF.